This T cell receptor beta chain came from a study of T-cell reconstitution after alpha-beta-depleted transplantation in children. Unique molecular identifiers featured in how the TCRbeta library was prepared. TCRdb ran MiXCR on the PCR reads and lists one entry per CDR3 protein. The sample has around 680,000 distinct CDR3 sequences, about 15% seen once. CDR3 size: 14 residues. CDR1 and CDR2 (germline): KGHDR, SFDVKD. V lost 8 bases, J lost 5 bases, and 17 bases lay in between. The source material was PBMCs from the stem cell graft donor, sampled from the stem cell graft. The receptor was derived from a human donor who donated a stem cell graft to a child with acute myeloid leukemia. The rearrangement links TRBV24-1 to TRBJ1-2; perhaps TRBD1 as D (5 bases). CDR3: CATNNPGEPYGYTF. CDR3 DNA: TGTGCCACCAATAACCCGGGGGAACCATATGGCTACACCTTC.